This record looks at one TCR beta chain sequence and its context. This sample is drawn from a study of blood T cell repertoires in COVID-19. The trim removed 5 bases at V and 5 bases at J, leaving 5 bases unmatched. Germline-derived CDR1 and CDR2 are KGHSH and LQKENI. The CDR3 runs 14 residues. In the original processing: Scientists estimated how many nucleated cells there were by amplifying reference gene primers. TCRdb's table, derived via immunoSEQ multiplex PCR, lists solely in-frame clones and lacks some. V, J and clone size reflect that table, while D and trimming were determined from the DNA. The profile covers approximately 210,000 clones, with approximately 86% appearing a single time and approximately 0.99% taken by the ten largest.

What was sequenced was peripheral blood. This rearrangement joins TRBV18 to TRBJ1-1; 10 nucleotides line up with TRBD1. The clonotype comes from a man aged 55-75 years with COVID-19, enrolled during active disease. CDR3 protein: CASSGTGEGTEAFF. CDR3 DNA sequence: TGTGCCAGCTCAGGGACAGGGGAAGGGACTGAAGCTTTCTTT.